Listed below are T cell receptor beta chains from one sample, sequenced in a study of blood T cell repertoires in COVID-19. Profiling relied on immunoSEQ multiplex PCR, and the TCRdb table lists in-frame clones only, not all of them. The repertoire includes 200,000 to 300,000 clones, roughly 85% of them detected once, and less than 6.5% sits in the top ten. Sequenced input: peripheral blood. The receptors were sampled from a man aged 45 to 65 with COVID-19, enrolled during active disease. CDR3s leave out the opening cysteine and the closing phenylalanine or tryptophan. The D gene is left open where the match is weak.

j_call d_call v_call cdr3_aa
TRBJ1-2 - TRBV6-5 ASSRNRASYGYT
TRBJ1-2 TRBD1 TRBV4-3 ASSQAGQGQNYGYT
TRBJ1-2 TRBD1 TRBV6-2/TRBV6-3 ASSDGQGIGYT
TRBJ2-1 - TRBV4-2 ASSQDLRGTYNEQF
TRBJ2-7 TRBD1 TRBV7-8 ASSGRRGQGYEQY
TRBJ1-1 TRBD1 TRBV3-1/TRBV3-2 ASSQPGTGAGAF
TRBJ1-6 - TRBV5-4 ASSLRGVPRSPLH
TRBJ1-2 - TRBV2 ASSEFRRYGYT
TRBJ2-1 TRBD1 TRBV4-1 ASSQDWGDRVDEQF
TRBJ1-5 - TRBV5-5 ASSSQGSNQPQH
TRBJ1-2 - TRBV6-2/TRBV6-3 ASSQNYGYT
TRBJ2-2 - TRBV15 ATSRERSQGQLF
TRBJ1-5 TRBD1 TRBV19 ASSTTGTGGQPQH
TRBJ1-1 TRBD1 TRBV4-1 ASSLVTGGSEAF
TRBJ2-2 - TRBV9 ASSALHRNTGELF
TRBJ2-7 - TRBV18 ASSLQGSDEQY
TRBJ1-1 - TRBV3-1/TRBV3-2 ASNREGGNTEAF
TRBJ1-6 TRBD1 TRBV19 ASSQQGRGNNSPLH
TRBJ2-7 TRBD2 TRBV9 ASSVGGTNYEQY
TRBJ2-4 - TRBV19 ASSIDPGTFQY
TRBJ1-5 TRBD1 TRBV2 ASRRDRGRKGQPQH
TRBJ1-6 - TRBV5-1 ASSFLDTRNSPLH
TRBJ2-1 TRBD2 TRBV6-1 ASSEGLAWEQF
TRBJ2-7 - TRBV6-5 ASTRGDHEQY
TRBJ1-3 - TRBV4-2 ASSLRGAGNTIY
TRBJ1-2 - TRBV7-9 ASSLSAENYGYT
TRBJ1-6 TRBD1 TRBV18 ASSPRDRGHSPLH
TRBJ2-2 TRBD2 TRBV19 ASSMEAGGPGELF
TRBJ2-3 - TRBV19 ASSPTDRYTDTQY
TRBJ2-1 TRBD1 TRBV5-1 ASSKTGADNEQF
TRBJ2-2 TRBD1 TRBV4-1 ASSPTGVSGELF
TRBJ2-1 - TRBV7-3 ASSDPGEETSYNEQF
TRBJ2-3 TRBD1 TRBV29-1 SVEGYRGRGDTQY
TRBJ1-6 - TRBV9 ASSVGANSPLH
TRBJ1-5 TRBD1 TRBV2 ASRPGQGRRGNQPQH
TRBJ1-2 - TRBV7-9 ASSLGLADYGYT
TRBJ2-7 - TRBV15 ATSRDFGGTGEQY
TRBJ1-1 - TRBV5-1 ASSLGYGLSNMNTEAF
TRBJ1-2 TRBD1 TRBV6-1 ASSDGIQGPVGYT
TRBJ1-2 - TRBV2 ASSETGFWGYT
TRBJ1-2 TRBD1 TRBV30 AWSFGTGNGYT
TRBJ2-1 TRBD1 TRBV2 ASRETGGSYNEQF
TRBJ2-7 TRBD1 TRBV10-2 ASSSPGQGAYEQY
TRBJ2-1 - TRBV10-3 AISESTSQLDEQF
TRBJ2-5 - TRBV6-6 ASSYFGQQETQY
TRBJ1-1 - TRBV5-4 ASRQGGGTEAF